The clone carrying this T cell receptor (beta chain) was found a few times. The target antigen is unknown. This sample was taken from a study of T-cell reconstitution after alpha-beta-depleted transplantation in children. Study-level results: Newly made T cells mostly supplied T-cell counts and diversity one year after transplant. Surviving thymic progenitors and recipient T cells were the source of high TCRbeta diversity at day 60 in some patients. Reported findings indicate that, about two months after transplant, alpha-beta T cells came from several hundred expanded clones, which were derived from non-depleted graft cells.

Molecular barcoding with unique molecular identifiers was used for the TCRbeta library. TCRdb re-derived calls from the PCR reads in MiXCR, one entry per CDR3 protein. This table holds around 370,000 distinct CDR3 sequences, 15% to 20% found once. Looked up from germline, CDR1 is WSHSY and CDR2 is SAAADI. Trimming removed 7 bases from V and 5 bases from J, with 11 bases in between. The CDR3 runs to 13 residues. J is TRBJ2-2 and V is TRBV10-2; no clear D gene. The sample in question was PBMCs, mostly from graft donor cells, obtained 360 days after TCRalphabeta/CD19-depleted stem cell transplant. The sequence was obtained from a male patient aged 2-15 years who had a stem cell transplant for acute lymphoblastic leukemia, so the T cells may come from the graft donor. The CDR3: CASILVGTGELFF. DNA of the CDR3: TGCGCCAGCATTCTGGTAGGGACCGGGGAGCTGTTTTTT.